The TCR beta chain under discussion was sequenced for a study of graft-versus-host responses after intestinal transplantation. Study at large: Tacrolimus plus steroids were given to all recipients for 2 to 4 years, preceded by anti-thymocyte globulin induction.

This clone was seen only a few times. Its target is unknown. CDR3 length: 12 residues. V shed 5 bases and J shed 5 bases, with 9 bases lying between them. Germline values: CDR1 MNHNS, CDR2 SASEGT. This table comes from immunoSEQ multiplex PCR, and its TCRdb copy is limited to in-frame clones, with some not included. The sample includes approximately 90,000 clones, roughly 85% of them seen just once. The chain has TRBV6-1 and TRBJ1-2; D is ambiguous. The origin of this receptor is a human donor who received an intestinal transplant. This specimen consisted of unstimulated CD4+ T cells sorted from spleen or lymph node cells, obtained before intestinal transplant. CDR3 DNA: TGTGCCAGCAGTCCCCGAACTTATGGCTACACCTTC. This sequence encodes CASSPRTYGYTF.